A selection of T cell receptor beta chains follows, all from one sample in a study of T cells in Graves' hyperthyroidism and ophthalmopathy. TCRdb re-called the multiplex PCR reads through MiXCR, storing one row per CDR3 protein. The sample lists approximately 570,000 distinct CDR3 sequences, 15% to 20% occurring once. The sequencing sample was made of blood. The receptors come from a man in his forties or fifties with Graves' ophthalmopathy. The CDR3 runs from the conserved cysteine through the conserved F or W. The order of the fields is V gene, clone size, D gene, J gene, CDR3 DNA, CDR3 protein. The D gene is left open where the match is weak. Where a row states a size, it is once, few, many or the class of an expanded clone; other rows omit it.

TRBV6-5	.	TRBD2	TRBJ2-3	TGTGCCAGCAGTTACGCGGGAGGACTAGCGGGAGATACGCAGTATTTT	CASSYAGGLAGDTQYF
TRBV5-1	.	TRBD1	TRBJ1-4	TGCGCCAGCAGCAGGACAGGGAACTCCTTACAGGAAAAACTGTTTTTT	CASSRTGNSLQEKLFF
TRBV9	.	.	TRBJ2-4	TGTGCCAGCAGCGTGGAGGGTGGAGCCAAAAACATTCAGTACTTC	CASSVEGGAKNIQYF
TRBV19	few	TRBD2	TRBJ2-5	TGTGCCAGTACCTCAAGGGGACTAGCGGGGGGAAAAGAGACCCAGTACTTC	CASTSRGLAGGKETQYF
TRBV2	many	.	TRBJ2-2	TGTGCCAGCACCGGGTCCGGAGGGGGGGAGCTGTTTTTT	CASTGSGGGELFF
TRBV12-3/TRBV12-4	.	TRBD1	TRBJ2-2	TGTGCCAGCAGTTTACACAGGGGTGGGACCGGGGAGCTGTTTTTT	CASSLHRGGTGELFF
TRBV28	many	.	TRBJ2-7	TGTGCCAGCAGACCTTGGACTGACCACTCCTACGAGCAGTACTTC	CASRPWTDHSYEQYF
TRBV5-4	.	.	TRBJ2-3	TGTGCCAGCAGCTTTAGCGGCAGAAGGTATTTT	CASSFSGRRYF
TRBV29-1	few	.	TRBJ2-2	TGCAGCGTTAGCACCACGAACACCGGGGAGCTGTTTTTT	CSVSTTNTGELFF
TRBV7-6	.	.	TRBJ1-2	TGTGCCAGCAGCTTAGCCGAGGGCGGGGGCTACACCTTC	CASSLAEGGGYTF
TRBV7-8	once	.	TRBJ1-5	.	CASSFGTGTGVDF
TRBV4-3	.	TRBD2	TRBJ2-2	TGCGCCAGCAGCCTAGACATAGCGGGGGGGACCGGGGAGCTGTTTTTT	CASSLDIAGGTGELFF
TRBV30	many	.	TRBJ1-5	TGTGCCTGGAGTGGAGGGGATCAGCCCCAGCATTTT	CAWSGGDQPQHF
TRBV4-2	.	TRBD1	TRBJ1-2	TGTGCCAGCAGCCAAGCCCCGGGACAGGGGGAGAGGTATGGCTACACCTTC	CASSQAPGQGERYGYTF
TRBV7-2	many	.	TRBJ2-3	TGTGCCAGCAGCTTATTAGTCGGGGGTGTAACAGATACGCAGTATTTT	CASSLLVGGVTDTQYF